Shown below are 24 T cell receptor beta chains from a single sample sequenced in a study of shared clonotypes between healthy human individuals. CD45RO-negative, CCR7-selected cells formed the naive CD8 fraction, which excluded terminally differentiated effector memory CD45RA+ cells. Assay: immunoSEQ multiplex PCR; the TCRdb copy retains only in-frame clones and omits some. The data show 2 million to 2.5 million clones, about 93% seen once. The sample comprised naive CD8+ T cells from PBMCs. The receptors come from a man in his late teens or twenties in good health. Some clones in this sample may be carry-over from other donors' samples.

The chain carries TRBV5-5 and TRBJ1-5; D gene uncertain. Trimming left V 4 bases short and J 3 bases short, with 17 bases between. The CDR3 extends over 16 amino acids. CDR1 and CDR2 (germline): SGHKS, YYEKEE (reference sequence). The CDR3 nucleotides read TGTGCCAGCAGCCTATGGACCCTGGATGTCAATCAGCCCCAGCATTTT. Amino acid sequence: CASSLWTLDVNQPQHF.

The chain is built from TRBV25-1 and TRBJ2-3; D uncertain. Looked up from germline, CDR1 is MGHDK and CDR2 is SYGVNS. The CDR3 totals 14 residues. With 6 bases removed from V and 4 bases from J, the gap between germline ends came to 14 bases. This chain's CDR3 is CASSHPRLADTQYF. In nucleotides, the CDR3 is TGTGCCAGCAGCCACCCTCGTTTAGCAGATACGCAGTATTTT.

About this clone itself: The junction shows a germline mismatch at one end, possibly a read error. V usage is TRBV27 and J usage is TRBJ2-7; D perhaps matches TRBD2 (6 bases). The CDR3 sequence is 13 residues long. Germline V lookup: CDR1 MNHEY, CDR2 SMNVEV (reference sequence). CDR3 region: CASSSTEGGAEVF. In nucleotides, the CDR3 is TGTGCCAGCAGTTCAACTGAAGGCGGGGCGGAGGTTTTC.

A word on this clone: The sample carries other DNA sequences with the same CDR3. The chain's CDR3 is CASSEVAGSSYEQYF. The CDR3 DNA reads as TGTGCCAGCAGTGAGGTAGCGGGAAGCTCCTACGAGCAGTACTTC. The gene calls are TRBV2 and TRBJ2-7; 8 nucleotides match TRBD2. J was trimmed by 0 bases and V by 3 bases; bases with no gene match: 4. Germline V gene sequence: CDR1 SNHLY, CDR2 FYNNEI. The length of the CDR3 is 15 residues. The variable domain in full, completed from reference TRBV2 and TRBJ2-7, reads EPEVTQTPSHQVTQMGQEVILRCVPISNHLYFYWYRQILGQKVEFLVSFYNNEISEKSEIFDDQFSVERPDGSNFTLKIRSTKLEDSAMYFCASSEVAGSSYEQYFGPGTRLTVT.

This clone has just one count. This rearrangement joins TRBV4-3 to TRBJ2-1, with 8 bases matching TRBD2. V was pared by 3 bases and J by 4 bases, with 11 bases of the junction left unmatched. Germline CDR1 reads LGHNA; CDR2 reads YSLEER. The CDR3 contains 17 residues. CDR3 amino acids: CASSHGAGVELYNEQFF. Written as DNA, the CDR3 is TGCGCCAGCAGCCACGGAGCGGGAGTAGAGTTGTACAATGAGCAGTTCTTC.

This clone has more than one count but fewer than ten. The J gene is TRBJ1-1, the V gene TRBV10-3, with D maybe TRBD1 (5 bases). Trimming shortened V by 0 bases and J by 5 bases, and 13 bases separated the two germline ends. Germline values: CDR1 ENHRY, CDR2 SYGVKD. This CDR3 region has 15 residues. The CDR3 DNA follows: TGTGCCATCAGTGAGTCACGGGGGGTGTGGACTGAAGCTTTCTTT. This translates into CAISESRGVWTEAFF.

The rearrangement links TRBV5-4 to TRBJ2-3; 8 bases map to TRBD2. This CDR3 comprises 17 residues. V trimming: 4 bases; J trimming: 5 bases; junction bases outside the gene matches: 15. Germline CDR1 is SGHNT and CDR2 is YYREEE (reference sequence). CDR3 sequence (DNA): TGTGCCAGCAGCGACACCCGACTAGCGAACGAAAGAGATACGCAGTATTTT. The encoded protein is CASSDTRLANERDTQYF.

The V and J genes are TRBV9 and TRBJ1-2, with 9 bases aligning to TRBD1. The J segment lost 3 bases and the V segment lost 2 bases, leaving 8 bases of the junction unmatched. Germline lookup yields CDR1 SGDLS and CDR2 YYNGEE. The length of the CDR3 is 16 residues. The CDR3 sequence: CASSVGTGKGDYGYTF. CDR3 nucleotides: TGTGCCAGCAGCGTCGGGACAGGGAAGGGGGACTATGGCTACACCTTC.

The CDR3 DNA reads TGCGCCAGCAGCCCAACTGTCCCCGGACAGTACACCTACGAGCAGTACTTC. Translation gives CASSPTVPGQYTYEQYF. The rearrangement joins TRBV5-1 to TRBJ2-7, with D perhaps TRBD1 (6 bases). With 4 bases removed from V and 2 bases from J, the gap between germline ends came to 22 bases. The CDR3 has 17 residues. Per the germline V gene, CDR1 is SGHRS and CDR2 is YFSETQ.

CDR3 region: CASSQAQATDTQYF. CDR3 bases: TGTGCCAGTTCTCAAGCGCAGGCGACAGATACGCAGTATTTT. The V gene is TRBV19, the J gene TRBJ2-3; no clear D. Per the germline V gene, CDR1 is LNHDA and CDR2 is SQIVND (reference sequence). Trimming cost V 8 bases and J 3 bases, with 15 bases left between them. This CDR3 has 14 amino acids.

The V and J genes are TRBV27 and TRBJ1-1; TRBD1 agrees at 10 bases. Germline assignment: CDR1 MNHEY and CDR2 SMNVEV (reference sequence). The CDR3 consists of 17 residues. Trimming removed 8 bases from V and 7 bases from J; junction bases left unmatched: 19. The CDR3 protein is CASLSTSSRDRGLEAFF. CDR3 nucleotides: TGTGCCAGCCTCTCAACTTCCTCCCGGGACAGGGGACTTGAAGCTTTCTTT.

Note on this clone: Different DNA sequences within this sample yield the same CDR3. J is TRBJ1-3 and V is TRBV7-9; TRBD1 is a possible D gene (6 bases). Deletions cut 5 bases from V and 0 bases from J, with 11 bases between. Germline-derived CDR1 and CDR2 are SEHNR and FQNEAQ (reference sequence). This CDR3 region has 15 residues. Written as DNA, the CDR3 is TGTGCCAGCAGCCTGACAGGCGCCTCTGGAAACACCATATATTTT. Amino acids: CASSLTGASGNTIYF.

CDR3 coding DNA: TGTGCCAGCAGCTCTCCGGGGGGGACCTTCTATGGCTACACCTTC. This codes for CASSSPGGTFYGYTF. The chain carries TRBV13 and TRBJ1-2; the D gene is possibly TRBD1 (5 bases). The CDR3 covers 15 residues. Germline CDR1 and CDR2: PRHDT and FYEKMQ (reference sequence). The ends were cut back, 4 bases at V and 4 bases at J, with 16 bases in the middle.

The CDR3: CSVETGTSGYEQYF. The CDR3 coding sequence is TGCAGCGTGGAGACCGGGACTAGCGGCTACGAGCAGTACTTC. The V gene is TRBV29-1, the J gene TRBJ2-7; 11 bases agree with TRBD2. This CDR3 has 14 residues. Trimming took 6 bases from V and 3 from J; bases not matched to a gene: 7. Germline CDR1 reads SQVTM; CDR2 reads ANQGSEA.

The rearrangement links TRBV6-1 to TRBJ1-2, with no clear D. Trimming took off 4 bases at V and 5 bases at J, with 14 bases between the two ends. Germline CDR1 reads MNHNS; CDR2 reads SASEGT. The CDR3 totals 14 residues. CDR3 amino acids: CASSAPGSTYGYTF. The CDR3 region has the DNA TGTGCCAGCAGTGCTCCGGGGTCTACATATGGCTACACCTTC.

The chain combines TRBV19 with TRBJ2-5; 9 bases map to TRBD1. V lost 4 bases, J lost 1 base, and 4 bases stayed unmatched. The CDR3 runs to 15 residues. The germline V gene encodes CDR1 LNHDA and CDR2 SQIVND (reference sequence). This chain's CDR3 is CASSTRDRAQETQYF. As DNA, the CDR3 is TGTGCCAGTAGTACCCGGGACAGGGCCCAAGAGACCCAGTACTTC.

This rearrangement joins TRBV6-6 to TRBJ2-1; D gene ambiguous. The ends were cut back, 5 bases at V and 10 bases at J, with 9 bases in the middle. The CDR3 runs 11 residues. The V gene's germline CDR1 is MNHNY and CDR2 SVGAGI (reference sequence). The CDR3: CASSTNWEQFF. CDR3 in DNA: TGTGCCAGCAGTACGAACTGGGAGCAGTTCTTC.

The rearrangement uses TRBV29-1 and TRBJ2-1; 9 nucleotides line up with TRBD1. The CDR3 is 14 amino acids. V gave up 4 bases and J gave up 7 bases; unmatched junction bases: 8. Looked up from germline, CDR1 is SQVTM and CDR2 is ANQGSEA. The CDR3 coding sequence is TGCAGCGTTGTAGGGACAGGGAGAGTAAATGAGCAGTTCTTC. The encoded protein is CSVVGTGRVNEQFF.

This chain links TRBV2 with TRBJ2-7; possible D gene TRBD2, 6 bases. Looked up from germline, CDR1 is SNHLY and CDR2 is FYNNEI. V lost 6 bases to trimming and J lost 6 bases, with 21 bases between them. The CDR3 is 15 amino acids. CDR3 loop: CASRTPGTQRGEQYF. The CDR3 bases are TGTGCCAGCAGGACTCCAGGGACTCAAAGAGGCGAGCAGTACTTC.

The chain couples TRBV7-9 to TRBJ2-7; 11 bases are shared with TRBD2. The CDR3 is 14 amino acids. V lost 1 base and J lost 5; bases outside the gene matches: 1. CDR1 and CDR2 (germline): SEHNR, FQNEAQ (reference sequence). CDR3 bases: TGTGCCAGCAGCTTAGAGGGACTAGCGGACGAGCAGTACTTC. It codes for CASSLEGLADEQYF.

The chain employs TRBV25-1 and TRBJ2-2, with 7 bases that match TRBD2. With 1 base clipped from V and 5 bases from J, the junction kept 10 bases outside the gene matches. This CDR3 contains 17 residues. Germline lookup yields CDR1 MGHDK and CDR2 SYGVNS. The CDR3 region has the DNA TGTGCCAGCAGTGAATGGAAAGGGCAGGGAGGGACCGGGGAGCTGTTTTTT. It codes for CASSEWKGQGGTGELFF.

The CDR3 DNA sequence: TGTGCCACTACCCGGCCCGGGACAGCTCCCTACGAGCAGTACTTC. It yields the protein CATTRPGTAPYEQYF. The chain joins TRBV6-5 to TRBJ2-7, with TRBD1 matching over 7 bases. V lost 10 bases to trimming and J lost 2 bases; unmatched junction nucleotides: 14. The CDR3 totals 15 residues. Per germline, CDR1 MNHEY and CDR2 SVGAGI.

V and J are TRBV28 and TRBJ2-5; 7 bases are shared with TRBD1. Unmatched junction bases numbered 8, after V lost 7 bases and J lost 6 bases. CDR1 and CDR2 (germline): MDHEN, SYDVKM. The CDR3 sequence is 13 residues long. The CDR3 spells CASTWHRGQTQYF. In DNA form, the CDR3 reads TGTGCCAGCACCTGGCACAGGGGACAGACCCAGTACTTC.

The chain couples TRBV29-1 to TRBJ2-1; a weak D match, TRBD2 (5 bases). This CDR3 spans 14 amino acids. Germline lookup yields CDR1 SQVTM and CDR2 ANQGSEA. Trimming took 7 bases from V and 6 from J, leaving 19 bases between them. The DNA of the CDR3 is TGCAGCGCTGGCTCGGGGTCGAGACTCAATGAGCAGTTCTTC. Protein: CSAGSGSRLNEQFF.